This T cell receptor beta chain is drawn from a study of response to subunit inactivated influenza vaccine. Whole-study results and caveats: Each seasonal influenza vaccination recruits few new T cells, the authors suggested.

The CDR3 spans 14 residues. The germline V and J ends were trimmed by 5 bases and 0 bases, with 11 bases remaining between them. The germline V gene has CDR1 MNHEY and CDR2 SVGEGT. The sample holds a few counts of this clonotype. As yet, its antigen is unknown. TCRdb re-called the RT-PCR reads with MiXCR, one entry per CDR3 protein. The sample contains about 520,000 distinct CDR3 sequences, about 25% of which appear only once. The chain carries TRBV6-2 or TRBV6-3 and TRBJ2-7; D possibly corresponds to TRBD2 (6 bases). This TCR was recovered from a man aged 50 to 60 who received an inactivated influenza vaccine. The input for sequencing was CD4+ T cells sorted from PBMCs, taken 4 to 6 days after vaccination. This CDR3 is CASSKSGFSYEQYF. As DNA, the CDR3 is TGTGCCAGCAGTAAGAGCGGGTTCTCCTACGAGCAGTACTTC.